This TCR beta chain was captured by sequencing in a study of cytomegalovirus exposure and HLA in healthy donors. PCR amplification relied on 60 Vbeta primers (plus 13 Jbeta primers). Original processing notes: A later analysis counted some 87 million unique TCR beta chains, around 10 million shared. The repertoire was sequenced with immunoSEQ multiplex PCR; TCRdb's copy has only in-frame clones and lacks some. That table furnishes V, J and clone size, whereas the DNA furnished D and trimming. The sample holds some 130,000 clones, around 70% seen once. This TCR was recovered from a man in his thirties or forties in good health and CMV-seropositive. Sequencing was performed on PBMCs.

Here the CDR3 reads CATSSVGTGVFEQYF. The CDR3 region has the DNA TGTGCCACCAGCAGTGTTGGGACAGGCGTCTTCGAGCAGTACTTC. The chain employs TRBV15 and TRBJ2-7; 8 positions agree with TRBD1. Germline V gene lookup returns CDR1 LNHNV and CDR2 YYDKDF (reference sequence). Losses at the gene ends were 3 bases for V and 6 bases for J; bases not matched to a gene: 10. CDR3 size: 15 residues.